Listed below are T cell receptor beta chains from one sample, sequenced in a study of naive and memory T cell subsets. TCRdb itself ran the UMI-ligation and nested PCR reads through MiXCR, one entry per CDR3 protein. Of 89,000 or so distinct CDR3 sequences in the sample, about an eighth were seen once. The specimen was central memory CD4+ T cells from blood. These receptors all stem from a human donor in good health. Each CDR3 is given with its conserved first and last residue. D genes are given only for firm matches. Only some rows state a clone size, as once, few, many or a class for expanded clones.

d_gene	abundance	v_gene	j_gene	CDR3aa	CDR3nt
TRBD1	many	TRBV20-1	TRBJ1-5	CSAPDRENQPQHF	TGCAGTGCCCCGGACAGGGAGAATCAGCCCCAGCATTTT
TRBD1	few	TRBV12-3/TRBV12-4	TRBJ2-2	CASSYGTGVGELFF	TGTGCCAGCAGTTACGGGACAGGGGTCGGGGAGCTGTTTTTT
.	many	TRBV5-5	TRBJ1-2	CASSLDSQSYGYTF	TGTGCCAGCAGCTTGGACAGCCAATCCTATGGCTACACCTTC
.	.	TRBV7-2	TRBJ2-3	CASSLEGGIRGPRDTQYF	TGTGCCAGCAGCTTAGAGGGGGGGATAAGAGGGCCCAGAGATACGCAGTATTTT
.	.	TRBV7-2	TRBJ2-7	CASSFLYGGPTYEQYF	TGTGCCAGCAGCTTCCTTTACGGGGGGCCCACCTACGAGCAGTACTTC
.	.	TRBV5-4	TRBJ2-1	CASSPAQVGALNEQFF	TGTGCCAGCAGCCCGGCACAGGTGGGGGCGCTCAATGAGCAGTTCTTC
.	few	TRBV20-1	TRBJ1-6	CSARASKNSPLHF	TGCAGTGCTAGGGCCTCCAAGAATTCACCCCTCCACTTT
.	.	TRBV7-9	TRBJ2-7	CASNLDPYEQYF	TGTGCCAGCAACTTGGATCCCTACGAGCAGTACTTC
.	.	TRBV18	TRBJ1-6	CASSTSGVSDSPLHF	TGTGCCAGCTCGACCTCCGGGGTCAGCGATTCACCCCTCCACTTT
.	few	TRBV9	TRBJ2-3	CASSTRTGTDTQYF	TGTGCCAGCAGCACCCGGACGGGCACAGATACGCAGTATTTT
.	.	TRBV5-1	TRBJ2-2	CASSTDKGTGELFF	TGCGCCAGCAGCACCGACAAGGGAACCGGGGAGCTGTTTTTT
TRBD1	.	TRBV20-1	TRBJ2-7	CSARDRDSPYDFGYF	TGCAGTGCTAGAGATCGGGACAGCCCTTACGATTTCGGGTACTTC
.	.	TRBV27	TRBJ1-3	CASSRGGSGNTIYF	TGTGCCAGCAGCAGAGGGGGATCTGGAAACACCATATATTTT
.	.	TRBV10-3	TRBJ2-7	CAITRGENLYEQYF	TGTGCCATCACAAGGGGGGAAAACCTCTACGAGCAGTACTTC
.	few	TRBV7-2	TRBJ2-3	CASSTRPYTDTQYF	TGTGCCAGCAGCACTCGACCATACACAGATACGCAGTATTTT
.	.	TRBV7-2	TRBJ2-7	CASSKDSSYEQYF	TGTGCCAGCAGCAAGGACAGCTCCTACGAGCAGTACTTC
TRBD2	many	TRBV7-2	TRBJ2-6	CASSPGGSGANVLTF	TGTGCCAGCAGCCCGGGGGGGTCTGGGGCCAACGTCCTGACTTTC
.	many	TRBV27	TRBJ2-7	CASSLMGAGSYEQYF	TGTGCCAGCAGTTTGATGGGGGCAGGCTCCTACGAGCAGTACTTC
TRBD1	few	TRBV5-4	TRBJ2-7	CASSLSRDRGYYEQYF	TGTGCCAGCAGCTTATCCCGGGACAGGGGTTACTACGAGCAGTACTTC
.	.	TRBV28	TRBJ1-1	CASTRRRTEAFF	TGTGCCAGCACCAGACGGCGCACTGAAGCTTTCTTT
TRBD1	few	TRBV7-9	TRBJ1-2	CASSRDQGARSYGYTF	TGTGCCAGCAGCAGAGACCAGGGGGCGCGATCCTATGGCTACACCTTC
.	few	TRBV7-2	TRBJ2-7	CASSLDGAYSYEQYF	TGTGCCAGCAGCTTAGACGGGGCCTACTCCTACGAGCAGTACTTC
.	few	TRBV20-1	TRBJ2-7	CSAPRNAAFAYEQYF	TGCAGTGCTCCCCGAAATGCAGCGTTTGCCTACGAGCAGTACTTC
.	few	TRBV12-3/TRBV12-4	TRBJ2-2	CASGARPPDGELFF	TGTGCCAGCGGTGCCAGGCCGCCGGACGGGGAGCTGTTTTTT
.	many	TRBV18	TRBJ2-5	CASSPRETQYF	TGTGCCAGCTCACCACGGGAGACCCAGTACTTC
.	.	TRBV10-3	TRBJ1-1	CAISRENTEAFF	TGTGCCATCAGTAGGGAGAACACTGAAGCTTTCTTT
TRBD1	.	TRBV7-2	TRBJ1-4	CASSPLQGVEKLFF	TGTGCCAGCAGCCCCTTACAGGGGGTGGAAAAACTGTTTTTT
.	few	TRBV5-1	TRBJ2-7	CASSLTSAGGGEQYF	TGCGCCAGCAGCTTGACGTCGGCAGGGGGGGGCGAGCAGTACTTC
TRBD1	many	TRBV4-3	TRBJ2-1	CASSHRTGRIYNEQFF	TGCGCCAGCAGCCATAGGACAGGGAGGATTTACAATGAGCAGTTCTTC
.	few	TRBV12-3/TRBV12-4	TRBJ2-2	CASSLAGRDGELFF	TGTGCCAGCAGTTTAGCCGGGCGTGACGGGGAGCTGTTTTTT
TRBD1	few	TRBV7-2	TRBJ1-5	CASSQGTGGGQPQHF	TGTGCCAGCAGCCAGGGGACAGGGGGAGGACAGCCCCAGCATTTT
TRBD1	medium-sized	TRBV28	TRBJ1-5	CASNLLDRGKSQPQHF	TGTGCCAGCAATCTACTGGACAGGGGAAAGAGTCAGCCCCAGCATTTT
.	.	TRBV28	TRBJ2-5	CASSLDDRLQETQYF	TGTGCCAGCAGTTTGGACGACCGCCTACAAGAGACCCAGTACTTC
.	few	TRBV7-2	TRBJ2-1	CASSLVVGLASFEQFF	TGTGCCAGCAGCTTAGTAGTAGGGCTAGCGAGCTTTGAGCAGTTCTTC
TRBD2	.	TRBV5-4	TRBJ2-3	CASRTTSGRPDTQYF	TGTGCCAGCAGAACGACTAGCGGGAGACCAGATACGCAGTATTTT
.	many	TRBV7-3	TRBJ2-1	CASSLQQGGYNEQFF	TGTGCCAGCAGCTTACAACAGGGAGGCTACAATGAGCAGTTCTTC
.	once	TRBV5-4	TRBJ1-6	CASYSTGRGFNSPLHF	TGTGCCAGCTATTCTACCGGACGGGGGTTTAATTCACCCCTCCACTTT
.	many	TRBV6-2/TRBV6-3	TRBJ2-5	CASCQTGQETQYF	TGTGCCAGCTGCCAGACGGGACAAGAGACCCAGTACTTC
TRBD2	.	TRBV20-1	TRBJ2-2	CSAPRGGSGIYGELFF	TGCAGTGCTCCTAGGGGCGGGAGCGGAATTTACGGGGAGCTGTTTTTT
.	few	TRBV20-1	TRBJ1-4	CSAPDIATNEKLFF	TGCAGTGCCCCGGACATCGCAACTAATGAAAAACTGTTTTTT
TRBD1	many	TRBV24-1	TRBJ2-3	CATSDSAGTGGSADTQYF	TGTGCCACCAGTGATTCAGCCGGGACAGGGGGCTCTGCAGATACGCAGTATTTT
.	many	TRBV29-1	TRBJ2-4	CSVRKGPYIQYF	TGCAGCGTGAGAAAGGGTCCGTACATTCAGTACTTC
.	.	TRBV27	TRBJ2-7	CASSLPGTPPYEQYF	TGTGCCAGCAGTTTACCTGGGACACCACCCTACGAGCAGTACTTC
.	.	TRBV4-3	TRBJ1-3	CASSQEGYSGNTIYF	TGCGCCAGCAGCCAAGAGGGCTACTCTGGAAACACCATATATTTT
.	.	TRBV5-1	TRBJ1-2	CASRDLGRRYGYTF	TGCGCCAGCAGGGACCTCGGGAGGAGGTATGGCTACACCTTC
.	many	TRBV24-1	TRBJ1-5	CATSDRENQPQHF	TGTGCCACCAGTGACAGGGAGAATCAGCCCCAGCATTTT
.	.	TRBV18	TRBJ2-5	CASSPPGSEWTQYF	TGTGCCAGCTCACCACCTGGATCTGAGTGGACCCAGTACTTC
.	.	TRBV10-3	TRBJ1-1	CAISTVGHQNTEAFF	TGTGCCATCAGCACCGTTGGACACCAGAACACTGAAGCTTTCTTT